Following are 6 T cell receptor beta chains from one sample sequenced in a study of regulatory T cells in long-lasting Graves disease. Time point meaning: newly diagnosed GD, antithyroid drugs for less than 3 months. PBMCs were the source of the RNA used for TCR sequencing. For TCR beta, libraries came from iRepertoire HTBI primers and Arm-PCR of CDR3 regions. MiXCR was run by TCRdb on the multiplex PCR reads, yielding one entry per CDR3 protein. The sample carries about 610,000 distinct CDR3 sequences, around 16% recorded once. The data were also submitted as part of a second study, on T cells in Graves' hyperthyroidism and ophthalmopathy.

This specimen consisted of peripheral blood mononuclear cells (PBMCs), obtained at new diagnosis, from a patient treated with antithyroid drugs. The receptors come from a young man with Graves disease.

This clonotype occurred a few times. The chain has TRBV9 and TRBJ2-2; 15 nucleotides align to TRBD2. This CDR3 is built from 20 residues. Per the germline V gene, CDR1 is SGDLS and CDR2 is YYNGEE. The V gene end was trimmed by 0 bases and the J gene end by 4 bases; junction bases not matched to a gene: 10. The CDR3 loop reads CASSVGVGTSGRSGTGELFF. In nucleotides, the CDR3 is TGTGCCAGCAGCGTAGGAGTAGGGACTAGCGGGAGGTCAGGCACCGGGGAGCTGTTTTTT.

The chain carries TRBV7-9 and TRBJ2-7; D not resolved. The CDR3 runs to 18 residues. Germline CDR1 and CDR2: SEHNR and FQNEAQ (reference sequence). V dropped 1 base and J dropped 1 base, with 20 bases sitting between them. CDR3 region: CASSLVFLGRNISYEQYF. In nucleotides, the CDR3 is TGTGCCAGCAGCTTAGTCTTCCTTGGCAGGAACATATCCTACGAGCAGTACTTC.

The rearrangement links TRBV27 to TRBJ1-5; tentative D call: TRBD1 (5 bases). The V gene lost 3 bases and the J gene lost 2 bases, with 11 bases spanning the gap. Germline V CDR1 and CDR2: MNHEY, SMNVEV (reference sequence). There are 15 residues in the CDR3. The CDR3 region has the DNA TGTGCCAGCAGTTTTCAGGGTGGGGGCAATCAGCCCCAGCATTTT. It specifies CASSFQGGGNQPQHF.

In its sample, this clonotype was seen many times. The chain carries TRBV3-1 and TRBJ2-1; 12 nucleotides align to TRBD2. The V gene end was trimmed by 4 bases and the J gene end by 7 bases; junction bases not matched to a gene: 8. The CDR3 is 16 amino acids. Germline V lookup: CDR1 LGHDT, CDR2 YNNKEL (reference sequence). For the CDR3, the DNA is TGTGCCAGCAGCCCCTCTAGCGGGAGGGCCCGGAATGAGCAGTTCTTC. Its translation: CASSPSSGRARNEQFF.

Ten or more counts support this clonotype. The chain carries TRBV11-2 and TRBJ2-7; weak D call: TRBD2 (7 bases). CDR1 SGHAT and CDR2 FQNNGV come from the germline V gene. This CDR3 is built from 13 residues. Trimming left V 4 bases short and J 6 bases short, with 13 bases between. CDR3 region: CASSWGGQGEQYF. CDR3 in DNA: TGTGCCAGCAGCTGGGGGGGGCAGGGCGAGCAGTACTTC.

This clonotype was observed at least ten times. The genes are TRBV28 and TRBJ2-1; unclear D gene. The V and J ends lost 6 bases and 0 bases respectively, with 12 bases between them. The length of the CDR3 is 15 residues. The germline CDR1 and CDR2 sequences are MDHEN and SYDVKM. The CDR3 DNA is TGTGCCAGCAGCCAACTCGTGGGCTCCTACAATGAGCAGTTCTTC. It specifies CASSQLVGSYNEQFF.